Shown below are 3 T cell receptor beta chains from a single sample sequenced in a study of shared clonotypes between healthy human individuals. Sequencing was performed with immunoSEQ multiplex PCR; in TCRdb, only in-frame clones are kept and a portion is missing. Here the sample spans roughly 2,000,000 clones, around 95% being singletons. Terminally differentiated effector memory CD45RA+ cells were left out of the naive CD8 fraction, which was CD45RO-negative and positively selected for CCR7. The sequenced material came from naive CD8+ T cells from PBMCs. These receptors were obtained from a man between 18 and 29 years old in good health. Some clones in this sample may be carry-over from other donors' samples.

The chain recombines TRBV28 with TRBJ1-6, with D unclear. The CDR3 contains 13 residues. Germline lookup yields CDR1 MDHEN and CDR2 SYDVKM. V was pared by 2 bases and J by 7 bases, with 6 bases between. The CDR3 loop is CASSLRGNSPLHF. The CDR3 bases are TGTGCCAGCAGTTTACGAGGGAATTCACCCCTCCACTTT. The full variable domain, in which reference TRBV28 and TRBJ1-6 provide the parts outside the CDR3, is DVKVTQSSRYLVKRTGEKVFLECVQDMDHENMFWYRQDPGLGLRLIYFSYDVKMKEKGDIPEGYSVSREKKERFSLILESASTNQTSMYLCASSLRGNSPLHFGNGTRLTVT.

The rearrangement uses TRBV9 and TRBJ2-1, with D possibly being TRBD1 or TRBD2 (6 bases each). The ends were cut back, 2 bases at V and 8 bases at J, with 20 bases in the middle. CDR1 SGDLS and CDR2 YYNGEE come from the germline V gene. This CDR3 has 16 amino acids. The CDR3 loop is CASSVGASESGDEQFF. The CDR3 DNA reads as TGTGCCAGCAGCGTGGGGGCTAGCGAGTCAGGGGATGAGCAGTTCTTC.

This clone has only one observation. This chain links TRBV4-1 with TRBJ2-3; 7 bases are a match to TRBD1. The germline CDR1 and CDR2 sequences are MGHRA and YSYEKL. V was clipped by 4 bases and J by 2 bases; unmatched bases: 6. The CDR3 loop spans 15 amino acids. In DNA, the CDR3 is TGCGCCAGCAGCCCGGGACAGATATCCACAGATACGCAGTATTTT. Protein product: CASSPGQISTDTQYF.